This T cell receptor beta chain is drawn from a study of CD8 T cells in Susac syndrome. Whole-study context: Among the sequenced Susac syndrome patients, six had active disease while roughly eight were in remission. Study-wide points: Clonal expansion did not appear in Susac syndrome CD4+ T cell repertoires.

Trimming took 8 bases from V and 0 from J, leaving 17 bases between them. The CDR3 contains 16 residues. Germline CDR1 and CDR2: MGHRA and YSYEKL. Negative isolation yielded CD4+ and CD8+ T cells, and FACS enriched TEMRA cells. RNA amounts of 0.5 to 1 ug underwent reverse transcription with random hexamers. A multiplex approach, immunoSEQ multiplex PCR, amplified TCR beta CDR3 across 54 Vbeta and 13 Jbeta. TCRdb independently ran MiXCR on the immunoSEQ multiplex PCR reads; one entry per CDR3 protein. This sample carries about 140,000 distinct CDR3 sequences, over 90% of them seen once, and the ten largest clones take 0.13% to 0.15%. A word on this clonotype: No antigen is known for it.

V gene TRBV4-1 combines with J gene TRBJ1-3; D remains ambiguous. The sequence derives from a human donor with Susac syndrome. Input material: CD4+ T cells from PBMCs. The CDR3 DNA reads TGCGCCAGCGCAGATTCCTTGTCAAGCTCTGGAAACACCATATATTTT. Translation gives CASADSLSSSGNTIYF.